The clone carrying this T cell receptor beta chain showed up just once. Other nucleotide sequences in the sample specify the same CDR3. The sample comes from a study of blood T cell repertoires in COVID-19. About the research overall: T cells, B-cell-depleted T cells, or PBMCs provided the cDNA or gDNA that served as material.

Profiling relied on immunoSEQ multiplex PCR, and the TCRdb table lists in-frame clones only, not all of them. Of 150,000 to 200,000 clones listed, 80% to 90% are singletons. Germline CDR1 reads MNHNY; CDR2 reads SVGAGI (reference sequence). Unmatched junction bases numbered 5, after V lost 6 bases and J lost 2 bases. This CDR3 has 15 residues. This TCR was sampled from a man younger than 35 who had recovered from COVID-19. The chain recombines TRBV6-6 with TRBJ2-7; 12 positions match TRBD2. The sample consisted of peripheral blood. CDR3 sequence: CASSGGLAGTYEQYF. The DNA for the CDR3 is TGTGCCAGCAGCGGCGGACTAGCGGGAACCTACGAGCAGTACTTC.